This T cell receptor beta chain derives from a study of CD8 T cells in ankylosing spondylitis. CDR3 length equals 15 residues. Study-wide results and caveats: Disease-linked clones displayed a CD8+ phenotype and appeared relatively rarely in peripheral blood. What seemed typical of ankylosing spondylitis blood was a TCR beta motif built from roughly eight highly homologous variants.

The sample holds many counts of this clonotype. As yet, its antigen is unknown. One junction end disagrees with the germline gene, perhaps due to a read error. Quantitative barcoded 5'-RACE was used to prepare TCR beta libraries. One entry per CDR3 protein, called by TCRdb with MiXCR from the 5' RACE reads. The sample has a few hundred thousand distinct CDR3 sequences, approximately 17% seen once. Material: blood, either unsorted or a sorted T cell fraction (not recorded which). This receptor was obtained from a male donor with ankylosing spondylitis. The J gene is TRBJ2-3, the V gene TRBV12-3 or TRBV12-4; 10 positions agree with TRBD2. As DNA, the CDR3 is TGTGCCAGCAGTCTAGCGGGAGCACTAACAGATACGCAGTATTTT. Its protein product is CASSLAGALTDTQYF.